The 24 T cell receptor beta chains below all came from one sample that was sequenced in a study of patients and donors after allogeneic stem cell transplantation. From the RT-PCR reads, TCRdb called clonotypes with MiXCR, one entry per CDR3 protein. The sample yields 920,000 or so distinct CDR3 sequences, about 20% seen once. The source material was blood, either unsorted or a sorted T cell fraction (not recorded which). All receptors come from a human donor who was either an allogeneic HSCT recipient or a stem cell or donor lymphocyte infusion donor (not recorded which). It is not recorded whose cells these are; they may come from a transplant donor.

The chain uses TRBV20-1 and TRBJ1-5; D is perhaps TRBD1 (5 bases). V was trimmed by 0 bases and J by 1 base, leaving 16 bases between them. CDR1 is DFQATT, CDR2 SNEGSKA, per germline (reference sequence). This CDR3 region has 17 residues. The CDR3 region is CSARDSRDGGSNQPQHF. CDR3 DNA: TGCAGTGCTAGAGATAGCCGGGACGGCGGGAGCAATCAGCCCCAGCATTTT.

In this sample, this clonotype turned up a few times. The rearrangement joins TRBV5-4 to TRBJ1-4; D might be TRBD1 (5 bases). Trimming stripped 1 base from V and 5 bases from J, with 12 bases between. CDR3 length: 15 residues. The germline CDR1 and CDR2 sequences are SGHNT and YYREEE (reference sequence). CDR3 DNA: TGTGCCAGCAGCTTGATGGGGACCGCAAATGAAAAACTGTTTTTT. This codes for CASSLMGTANEKLFF.

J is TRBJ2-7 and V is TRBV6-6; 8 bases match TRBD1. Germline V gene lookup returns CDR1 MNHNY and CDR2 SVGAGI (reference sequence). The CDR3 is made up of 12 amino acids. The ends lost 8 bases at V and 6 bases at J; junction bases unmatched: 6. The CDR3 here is CASERQGSEQYF. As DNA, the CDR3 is TGTGCCAGCGAACGACAGGGGTCCGAGCAGTACTTC.

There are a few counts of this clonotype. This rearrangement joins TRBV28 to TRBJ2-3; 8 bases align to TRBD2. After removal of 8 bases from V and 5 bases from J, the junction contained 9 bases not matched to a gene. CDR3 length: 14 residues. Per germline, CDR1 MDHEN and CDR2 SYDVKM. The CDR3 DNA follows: TGTGCCAGCGGCACGGGGGGGCCGGGAGATACGCAGTATTTT. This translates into CASGTGGPGDTQYF.

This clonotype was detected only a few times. The CDR3 is CAISEGPQAFEQYF. The CDR3 bases are TGTGCCATCAGTGAGGGACCCCAAGCCTTCGAGCAGTACTTC. This chain links TRBV10-3 with TRBJ2-7; the D is unclear. This CDR3 has 14 amino acids. The V gene lost 2 bases and the J gene lost 6 bases, with 14 bases spanning the gap. Germline V gene data show CDR1 as ENHRY and CDR2 as SYGVKD.

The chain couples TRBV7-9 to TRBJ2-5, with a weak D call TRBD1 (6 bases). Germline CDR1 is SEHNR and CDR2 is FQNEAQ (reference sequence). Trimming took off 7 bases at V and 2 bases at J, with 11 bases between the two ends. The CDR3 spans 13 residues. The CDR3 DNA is TGTGCCAGCACCTGGGGGCAACAAGAGACCCAGTACTTC. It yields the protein CASTWGQQETQYF.

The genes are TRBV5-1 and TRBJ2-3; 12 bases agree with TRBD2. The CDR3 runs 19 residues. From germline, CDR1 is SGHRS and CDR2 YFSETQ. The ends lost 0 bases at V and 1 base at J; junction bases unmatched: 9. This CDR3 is CASSLGSTSGSWGTDTQYF. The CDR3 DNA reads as TGCGCCAGCAGCTTGGGTTCGACTAGCGGGAGTTGGGGCACAGATACGCAGTATTTT.

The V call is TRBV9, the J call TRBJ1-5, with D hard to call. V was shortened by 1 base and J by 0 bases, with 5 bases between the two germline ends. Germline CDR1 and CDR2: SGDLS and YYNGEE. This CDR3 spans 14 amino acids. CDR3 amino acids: CASSVQDSNQPQHF. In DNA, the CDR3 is TGTGCCAGCAGCGTACAGGATAGCAATCAGCCCCAGCATTTT.

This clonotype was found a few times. CDR3 sequence (DNA): TGTGCCAGCAGCCAAGGTACTGGGCTAGCGGGAGACGAGCAGTACTTC. It codes for CASSQGTGLAGDEQYF. This sequence joins TRBV3-1 and TRBJ2-7, with TRBD2 matching over 10 bases. The germline gives CDR1 LGHDT, CDR2 YNNKEL (reference sequence). The trim removed 1 base at V and 5 bases at J, leaving 8 bases unmatched. This CDR3 is 16 amino acids long.

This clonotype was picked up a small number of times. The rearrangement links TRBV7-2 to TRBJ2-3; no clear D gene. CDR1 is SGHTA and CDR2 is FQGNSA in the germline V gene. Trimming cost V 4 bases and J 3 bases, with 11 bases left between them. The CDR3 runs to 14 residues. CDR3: CASSSRFETDTQYF. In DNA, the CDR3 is TGTGCCAGCAGCTCCAGGTTTGAGACAGATACGCAGTATTTT.

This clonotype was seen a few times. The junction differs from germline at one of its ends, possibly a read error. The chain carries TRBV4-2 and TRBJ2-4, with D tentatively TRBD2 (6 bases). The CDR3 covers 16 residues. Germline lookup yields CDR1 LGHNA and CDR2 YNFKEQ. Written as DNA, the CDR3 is TGTGCCAGCAGTCAAGTGGGGGACTTAGCCAAAAACATTCAGTACTTC. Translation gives CASSQVGDLAKNIQYF.

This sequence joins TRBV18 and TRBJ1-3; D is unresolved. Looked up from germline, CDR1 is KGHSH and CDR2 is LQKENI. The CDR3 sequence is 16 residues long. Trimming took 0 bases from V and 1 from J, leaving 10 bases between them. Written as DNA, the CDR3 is TGTGCCAGCTCACCACCCAGCCCCGTTTCTGGAAACACCATATATTTT. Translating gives CASSPPSPVSGNTIYF.

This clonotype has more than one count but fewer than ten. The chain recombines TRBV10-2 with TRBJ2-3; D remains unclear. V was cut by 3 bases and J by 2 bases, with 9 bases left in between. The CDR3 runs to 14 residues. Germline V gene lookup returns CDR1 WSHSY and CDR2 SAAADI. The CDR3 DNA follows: TGCGCCAGCAGTGATCAGAAGTCCACAGATACGCAGTATTTT. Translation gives CASSDQKSTDTQYF.

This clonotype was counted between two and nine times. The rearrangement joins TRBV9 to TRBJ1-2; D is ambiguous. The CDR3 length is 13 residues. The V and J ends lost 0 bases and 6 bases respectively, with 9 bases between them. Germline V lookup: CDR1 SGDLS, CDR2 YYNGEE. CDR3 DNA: TGTGCCAGCAGCGTAGAGGAAGGGAATGGCTACACCTTC. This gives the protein CASSVEEGNGYTF.

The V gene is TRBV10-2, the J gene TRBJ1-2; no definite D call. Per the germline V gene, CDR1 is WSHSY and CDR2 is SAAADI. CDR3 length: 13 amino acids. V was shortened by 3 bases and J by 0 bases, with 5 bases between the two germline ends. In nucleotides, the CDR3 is TGCGCCAGCAGTGAACCAGCTAACTATGGCTACACCTTC. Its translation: CASSEPANYGYTF.

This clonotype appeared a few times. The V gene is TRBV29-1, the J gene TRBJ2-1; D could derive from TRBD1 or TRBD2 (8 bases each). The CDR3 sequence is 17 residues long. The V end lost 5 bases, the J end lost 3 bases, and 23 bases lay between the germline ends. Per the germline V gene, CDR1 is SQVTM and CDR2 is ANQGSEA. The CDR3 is CSVPIRGREVNYNEQFF. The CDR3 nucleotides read TGCAGCGTTCCTATCAGGGGGCGGGAGGTAAACTACAATGAGCAGTTCTTC.

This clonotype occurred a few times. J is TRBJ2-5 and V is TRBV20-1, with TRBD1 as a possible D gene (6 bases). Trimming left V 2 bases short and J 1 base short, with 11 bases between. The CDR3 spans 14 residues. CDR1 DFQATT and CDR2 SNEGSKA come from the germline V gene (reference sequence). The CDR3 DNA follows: TGCAGTGCTAGATTGACAGGACGCCAAGAGACCCAGTACTTC. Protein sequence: CSARLTGRQETQYF.

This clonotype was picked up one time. CDR3 region: CASSPNRQPQHF. CDR3 DNA: TGTGCCAGCTCACCTAACAGGCAGCCCCAGCATTTT. The chain uses TRBV18 and TRBJ1-5, with D possibly matching TRBD1 (5 bases). The CDR3 has 12 residues. The germline CDR1 and CDR2 sequences are KGHSH and LQKENI. The V gene lost 3 bases and the J gene lost 7 bases, with 7 bases spanning the gap.

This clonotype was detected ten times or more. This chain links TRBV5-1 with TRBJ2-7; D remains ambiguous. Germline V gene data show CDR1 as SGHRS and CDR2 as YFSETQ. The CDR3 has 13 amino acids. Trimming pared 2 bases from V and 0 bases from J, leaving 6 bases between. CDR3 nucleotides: TGCGCCAGCAGCTTCACCACCTCCTACGAGCAGTACTTC. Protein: CASSFTTSYEQYF.

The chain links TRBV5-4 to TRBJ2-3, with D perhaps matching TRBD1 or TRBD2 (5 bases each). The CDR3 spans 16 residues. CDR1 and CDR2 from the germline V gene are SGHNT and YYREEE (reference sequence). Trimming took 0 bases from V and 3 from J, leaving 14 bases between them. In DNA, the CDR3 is TGTGCCAGCAGCTTGGTTTCTAGCAGGGCTACAGATACGCAGTATTTT. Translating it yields CASSLVSSRATDTQYF.

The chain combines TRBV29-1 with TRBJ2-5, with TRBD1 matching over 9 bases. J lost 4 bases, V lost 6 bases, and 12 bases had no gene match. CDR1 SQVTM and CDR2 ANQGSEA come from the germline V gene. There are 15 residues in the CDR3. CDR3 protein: CSVQADRGIRETQYF. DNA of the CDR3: TGCAGCGTACAAGCGGACAGGGGAATTCGAGAGACCCAGTACTTC.

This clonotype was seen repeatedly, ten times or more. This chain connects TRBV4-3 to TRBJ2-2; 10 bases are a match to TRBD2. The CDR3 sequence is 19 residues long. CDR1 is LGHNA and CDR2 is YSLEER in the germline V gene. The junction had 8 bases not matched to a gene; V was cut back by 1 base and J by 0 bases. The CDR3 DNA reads TGCGCCAGCAGCCAAGTAACACTAGCGGGGTTCTCGAACACCGGGGAGCTGTTTTTT. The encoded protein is CASSQVTLAGFSNTGELFF.

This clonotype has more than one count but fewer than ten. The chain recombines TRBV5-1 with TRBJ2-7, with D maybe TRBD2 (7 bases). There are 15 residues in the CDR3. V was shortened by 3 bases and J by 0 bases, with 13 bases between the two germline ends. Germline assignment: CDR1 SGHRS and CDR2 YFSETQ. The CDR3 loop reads CASSSGGISSYEQYF. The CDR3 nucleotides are TGCGCCAGCAGCTCGGGGGGCATCAGCTCCTACGAGCAGTACTTC.

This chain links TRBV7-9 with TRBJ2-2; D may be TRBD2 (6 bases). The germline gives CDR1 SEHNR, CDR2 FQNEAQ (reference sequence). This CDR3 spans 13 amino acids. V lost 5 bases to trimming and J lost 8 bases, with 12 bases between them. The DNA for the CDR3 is TGTGCCAGCAGCGCCGCGGGAAAAGGGGAGCTGTTTTTT. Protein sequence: CASSAAGKGELFF.